The rows below give T cell receptor beta chains drawn from one sample of a study of cytomegalovirus exposure and HLA in healthy donors. TCRdb's copy holds only in-frame clones and misses some; the assay was immunoSEQ multiplex PCR. This sample's table reports around 210,000 clones. Sequenced input: PBMCs. All receptors come from a woman aged 25 to 45 in good health and CMV-seropositive. The CDR3 runs from the conserved cysteine through the conserved F or W.

length | J | V | CDR3
15 | TRBJ2-3 | TRBV2 | CASSPSTASTDTQYF
15 | TRBJ1-1 | TRBV5-1 | CASSLEPERYTEAFF
12 | TRBJ1-5 | TRBV2 | CASRDSDQPQHF
20 | TRBJ2-1 | TRBV11-2 | CASSLDSLAGALRTYNEQFF
15 | TRBJ2-7 | TRBV5-4 | CASSLAGTGDYEQYF
15 | TRBJ1-4 | TRBV2 | CASGQTHAANEKLFF
12 | TRBJ2-1 | TRBV7-9 | CASSLVAGKQFF
12 | TRBJ1-5 | TRBV30 | CAWSTTNQPQHF
19 | TRBJ1-5 | TRBV11-2 | CASSLVGSWDIYSNQPQHF
14 | TRBJ2-5 | TRBV7-2 | CASSLGSVGETQYF
13 | TRBJ2-5 | TRBV9 | CASSVEGVGDQYF
13 | TRBJ2-7 | TRBV11-2 | CASGRTVSYEQYF
14 | TRBJ1-2 | TRBV19 | CASSPAGQSYGYTF
15 | TRBJ2-7 | TRBV27 | CASSGFSGASYEQYF
13 | TRBJ1-1 | TRBV6-5 | CATRGQGDTEAFF
13 | TRBJ1-2 | TRBV19 | CASVVRQRAGYTF
16 | TRBJ1-2 | TRBV10-3 | CAISKGQEFNLGGYAF
13 | TRBJ2-7 | TRBV7-2 | CASSLDSTYEQYF
17 | TRBJ1-5 | TRBV6-1 | CASSEAWSGASNQPQHF
14 | TRBJ1-5 | TRBV30 | CAWSVLDSNQPQHF
11 | TRBJ2-1 | TRBV28 | CASTDRNEQFF
14 | TRBJ2-7 | TRBV28 | CATNSGERIYEQYF
13 | TRBJ2-1 | TRBV28 | CLASGGRDNEQFF
15 | TRBJ1-6 | TRBV5-1 | CASSSGGSYNSPLHF
15 | TRBJ2-5 | TRBV5-4 | CASSLNSGGGETQYF
14 | TRBJ1-6 | TRBV6-4 | CASSDSGVGSPLHF
11 | TRBJ1-1 | TRBV2 | CASKELEEAFF
17 | TRBJ2-1 | TRBV7-9 | CASRTYSPGGGNDEQFF
15 | TRBJ2-3 | TRBV6-1 | CASSPRQASTDTQYF
14 | TRBJ1-4 | TRBV5-1 | CASSFDGANEKLFF
14 | TRBJ1-5 | TRBV21-1 | CASTQEEVKQPQHF
14 | TRBJ2-5 | TRBV25-1 | CASSFTGVGGTQYF
11 | TRBJ2-3 | TRBV20-1 | CSADLVRTQYF
12 | TRBJ2-3 | TRBV11-1 | CASSSDWDTQYF
18 | TRBJ2-3 | TRBV5-4 | CASSWGLAGGLGTDTQYF
18 | TRBJ1-2 | TRBV19 | CASRGRKTPTGRNYGYTF
13 | TRBJ2-7 | TRBV6-1 | CATDSPYSYEQYF
15 | TRBJ2-1 | TRBV4-1 | CASSQGLAGVLKQFF
11 | TRBJ1-1 | TRBV9 | CASSGGGEAFF
12 | TRBJ1-1 | TRBV19 | CASSWGDTEAFF
15 | TRBJ1-5 | TRBV19 | CASSIIDGDNQPQHF
13 | TRBJ2-7 | TRBV5-6 | CASSRKGGNEQYF
17 | TRBJ1-2 | TRBV4-3 | CASSHRPILTGGEGYTF
15 | TRBJ1-3 | TRBV4-2 | CASSQGTGNGNTIYF
15 | TRBJ2-2 | TRBV5-1 | CASSLRTRGPGELFF